What follows describes a single T cell receptor (beta chain). This record comes from a study of siplizumab effects on memory and regulatory T cells. Profiled with immunoSEQ multiplex PCR; TCRdb holds only in-frame clones, not every one. The sample consists of about 98,000 clones, about 94% of them appearing once. With 3 bases clipped from V and 4 bases from J, the junction kept 5 bases outside the gene matches. Looked up from germline, CDR1 is SGHAT and CDR2 is FQNNGV. CDR3 size: 15 residues. The chain couples TRBV11-2 to TRBJ1-3; TRBD1 agrees at 8 bases. This TCR derives from a human donor in good health. Input material: CD4+ T cells sorted from blood. The CDR3 reads CASSLSRDRGNTIYF. CDR3 bases: TGTGCCAGCAGCTTGAGCCGGGACAGGGGAAACACCATATATTTT.